The 15 T cell receptor beta chains below come from one sample, sequenced in a study of blood T cell repertoires in COVID-19. Repertoires were generated with immunoSEQ multiplex PCR, while TCRdb's copy carries only in-frame clones and drops some. Of 150,000 or so clones listed, roughly four fifths are singletons. Sequencing was carried out using peripheral blood. The receptors originated from a human donor with acute or convalescent COVID-19. The donor label of this sample is uncertain.

The J gene is TRBJ1-2, the V gene TRBV7-2, with D unclear. Germline V gene lookup returns CDR1 SGHTA and CDR2 FQGNSA. Trimming shortened V by 1 base and J by 4 bases, and 10 bases separated the two germline ends. The CDR3 covers 14 residues. CDR3 coding DNA: TGTGCCAGCAGCTTAGAGAGAGAACGCTATGGCTACACCTTC. Translation gives CASSLERERYGYTF. The variable domain in full, completed from reference TRBV7-2 and TRBJ1-2, reads GAGVSQSPSNKVTEKGKDVELRCDPISGHTALYWYRQSLGQGLEFLIYFQGNSAPDKSGLPSDRFSAERTGGSVSTLTIQRTQQEDSAVYLCASSLERERYGYTFGSGTRLTVV.

The chain has TRBV18 and TRBJ1-4; tentatively, D is TRBD1 (5 bases). This CDR3 region has 15 residues. Trimming took 6 bases from V and 8 from J, leaving 19 bases between them. Germline-derived CDR1 and CDR2 are KGHSH and LQKENI. The CDR3 loop is CASSQRQITGEKLFF. The DNA for the CDR3 is TGTGCCAGCTCGCAAAGACAGATTACGGGCGAAAAACTGTTTTTT.

V usage is TRBV5-4 and J usage is TRBJ2-1; 10 nucleotides agree with TRBD1. Germline CDR1 reads SGHNT; CDR2 reads YYREEE (reference sequence). Unmatched junction bases numbered 6, after V lost 3 bases and J lost 6 bases. The CDR3 sequence is 15 residues long. The CDR3 bases are TGTGCCAGCAGCTCGGCCGGGACAGGGGTCAATGAGCAGTTCTTC. Translation gives CASSSAGTGVNEQFF. The complete variable domain, with remaining parts taken from reference TRBV5-4 and TRBJ2-1, reads ETGVTQSPTHLIKTRGQQVTLRCSSQSGHNTVSWYQQALGQGPQFIFQYYREEENGRGNFPPRFSGLQFPNYSSELNVNALELDDSALYLCASSSAGTGVNEQFFGPGTRLTVL.

The chain joins TRBV5-1 to TRBJ1-2; 9 bases line up with TRBD1. V lost 3 bases to trimming and J lost 8 bases; unmatched junction nucleotides: 5. The CDR3 is 13 residues long. The germline V gene encodes CDR1 SGHRS and CDR2 YFSETQ. The CDR3 DNA sequence: TGCGCCAGCAGCTGGACAGGGGCTGGCGGCTACACCTTC. As protein: CASSWTGAGGYTF.

This chain joins TRBV19 and TRBJ1-6, with 7 bases identical to TRBD1. Unmatched junction bases numbered 3, after V lost 5 bases and J lost 5 bases. The CDR3 length is 14 residues. From germline, CDR1 is LNHDA and CDR2 SQIVND (reference sequence). In nucleotides, the CDR3 is TGTGCCAGTAGTCTCGGGACAGATAATTCACCCCTCCACTTT. This gives the protein CASSLGTDNSPLHF.

The rearrangement uses TRBV7-6 and TRBJ1-4; 10 bases map to TRBD1. The CDR3 loop spans 16 amino acids. The ends lost 5 bases at V and 6 bases at J; junction bases unmatched: 9. Germline-derived CDR1 and CDR2 are SGHVS and FNYEAQ. The CDR3 here is CASSPGQGRLHEKLFF. CDR3 bases: TGTGCCAGCAGCCCGGGACAGGGGAGGTTGCATGAAAAACTGTTTTTT.

The CDR3 reads CASSPQGDTGELFF. CDR3 DNA sequence: TGTGCCAGCTCACCACAGGGGGACACCGGGGAGCTGTTTTTT. J is TRBJ2-2 and V is TRBV18; D is possibly TRBD1 (6 bases). The CDR3 covers 14 residues. Per germline, CDR1 KGHSH and CDR2 LQKENI. Trimming shortened V by 1 base and J by 3 bases, and 6 bases separated the two germline ends.

This chain uses TRBV13 with TRBJ1-2; 9 bases are a match to TRBD1. CDR1 is PRHDT and CDR2 is FYEKMQ in the germline V gene (reference sequence). The CDR3 totals 16 residues. V trimming: 0 bases; J trimming: 5 bases; junction bases outside the gene matches: 7. CDR3 region: CASSLGQGAQYYGYTF. The CDR3 nucleotides are TGTGCCAGCAGCTTAGGACAGGGGGCGCAGTATTATGGCTACACCTTC.

V is TRBV11-2 and J is TRBJ1-2; D remains unclear. Germline assignment: CDR1 SGHAT and CDR2 FQNNGV. The CDR3 runs to 12 residues. The V end was cut by 3 bases, the J end by 8 bases, with 10 bases between. CDR3 sequence: CASSFSFQGYTF. In DNA, the CDR3 is TGTGCCAGCAGCTTCTCTTTTCAGGGCTACACCTTC.

The V call is TRBV7-9, the J call TRBJ1-2; 7 bases align to TRBD1. The CDR3 length is 15 residues. Germline V gives CDR1 SEHNR, CDR2 FQNEAQ (reference sequence). V lost 1 base to trimming and J lost 4 bases; unmatched junction nucleotides: 6. CDR3 residues: CASSLEGAVSYGYTF. The CDR3 bases are TGTGCCAGCAGCTTAGAGGGGGCGGTCAGCTATGGCTACACCTTC.

The chain is built from TRBV30 and TRBJ2-6, with D perhaps TRBD2 (5 bases). Trimming shortened V by 7 bases and J by 1 base, and 8 bases separated the two germline ends. Germline V CDR1 and CDR2: GTSNPN, SVGIG (reference sequence). The CDR3 consists of 13 residues. The CDR3 is CALRGSGANVLTF. For the CDR3, the DNA is TGTGCCTTACGGGGTTCTGGGGCCAACGTCCTGACTTTC.

This clone occurred a few times. The chain has TRBV3-1 (or the pseudogene TRBV3-2) and TRBJ1-6; TRBD1 agrees at 10 bases. Germline V lookup: CDR1 LGHDT, CDR2 YNNKEL (reference sequence). The CDR3 is 16 amino acids. V gave up 5 bases and J gave up 5 bases; unmatched junction bases: 6. DNA for the CDR3: TGTGCCAGCAGCTTTTGGGACAGGGGAAATAATTCACCCCTCCACTTT. This codes for CASSFWDRGNNSPLHF.

This clone was picked up a small number of times. The chain joins TRBV10-1 to TRBJ1-5, with 11 bases fitting TRBD1. The V and J ends lost 6 bases and 4 bases, in that order; junction bases with no gene match: 8. The CDR3 sequence is 16 residues long. In germline, CDR1 is WNHNN, CDR2 SYGVQD (reference sequence). CDR3 coding DNA: TGCGCCAGCAGCGGGACAGGGGGGTTAGCAAATCAGCCCCAGCATTTT. As protein: CASSGTGGLANQPQHF.

V gene TRBV30 combines with J gene TRBJ1-2; possible D gene TRBD1, 5 bases. The germline gives CDR1 GTSNPN, CDR2 SVGIG (reference sequence). This CDR3 has 11 amino acids. V gave up 8 bases and J gave up 6 bases, with 13 bases separating them. CDR3 residues: CARISGNGYTF. The CDR3 DNA follows: TGTGCCCGGATTTCAGGGAATGGCTACACCTTC.

The V gene is TRBV19, the J gene TRBJ2-7, with D maybe TRBD2 (5 bases). Germline values: CDR1 LNHDA, CDR2 SQIVND (reference sequence). This CDR3 comprises 12 residues. V lost 5 bases to trimming and J lost 2 bases, with 7 bases between them. The CDR3 loop reads CASSWGAYEQYF. In DNA, the CDR3 is TGTGCCAGTAGTTGGGGAGCCTACGAGCAGTACTTC.